This T cell receptor (beta chain) was documented in a study of response to subunit inactivated influenza vaccine. Each CDR3 protein is one row after TCRdb ran MiXCR on the RT-PCR reads. The sample records roughly 760,000 distinct CDR3 sequences, over 20% being singletons. Trimming cost V 0 bases and J 0 bases; bases outside gene matches: 8. In germline, CDR1 is SQVTM, CDR2 ANQGSEA. CDR3 length equals 17 residues. The sample in question was PBMCs from blood, obtained more than 4 days after vaccination. The receptor was isolated from a man between 50 and 59 years old who received an inactivated influenza vaccine. The genes are TRBV29-1 and TRBJ2-3; 8 nucleotides line up with TRBD2. The CDR3 sequence: CSVEDPFPGGSTDTQYF. CDR3 DNA: TGCAGCGTTGAAGATCCGTTTCCGGGAGGGAGCACAGATACGCAGTATTTT.